This T cell receptor (beta chain) was recovered during a study of T cells after yellow fever vaccination. Study-level information: The SMART-Seq v4 Ultra Low Input method served to prepare the low-cell-number fractions. The study's findings and limits: Reappearing after the booster were most of the clones from primary vaccination (less than 97% CD4, 88% CD8). Although most clonotypes did not, a small share appeared in both CD4 and CD8 compartments.

This clonotype appeared a few times. What it binds is unknown. Universal primer sites and UMIs were introduced during 5'RACE template-switching synthesis of TCR cDNA. TCRdb processed the 5' RACE reads anew with MiXCR; each CDR3 protein has one entry. The sample lists some 290,000 distinct CDR3 sequences; about 10% were seen once. CDR3 length equals 15 residues. Looked up from germline, CDR1 is ENHRY and CDR2 is SYGVKD. Trimming removed 2 bases at V and 11 bases at J, with 18 bases between. The receptor's source is a young man who received the YFV17D yellow fever vaccine. This sample comprised CD4+ T cells sorted from PBMCs, obtained 45 days after the yellow fever booster vaccination. The chain recombines TRBV10-3 with TRBJ2-2; a weak D match, TRBD2 (5 bases). The CDR3 here is CAISESERLGKELFF. The CDR3 DNA sequence: TGTGCCATCAGTGAGAGCGAGCGGCTAGGGAAAGAGCTGTTTTTT.